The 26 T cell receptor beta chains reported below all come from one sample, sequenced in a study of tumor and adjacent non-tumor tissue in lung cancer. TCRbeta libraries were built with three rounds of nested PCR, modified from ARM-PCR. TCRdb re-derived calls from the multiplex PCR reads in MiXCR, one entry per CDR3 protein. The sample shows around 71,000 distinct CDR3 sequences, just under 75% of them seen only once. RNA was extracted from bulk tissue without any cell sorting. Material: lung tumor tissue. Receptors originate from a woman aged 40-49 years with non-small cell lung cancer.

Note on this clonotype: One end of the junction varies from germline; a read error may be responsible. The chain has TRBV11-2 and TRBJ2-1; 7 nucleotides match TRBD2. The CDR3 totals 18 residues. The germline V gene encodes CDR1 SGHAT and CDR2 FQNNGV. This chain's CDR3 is CAISPRIVTSEGLREQFF. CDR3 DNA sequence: TGTGCCATCAGCCCGCGCATCGTAACTAGCGAGGGACTAAGGGAGCAGTTCTTC.

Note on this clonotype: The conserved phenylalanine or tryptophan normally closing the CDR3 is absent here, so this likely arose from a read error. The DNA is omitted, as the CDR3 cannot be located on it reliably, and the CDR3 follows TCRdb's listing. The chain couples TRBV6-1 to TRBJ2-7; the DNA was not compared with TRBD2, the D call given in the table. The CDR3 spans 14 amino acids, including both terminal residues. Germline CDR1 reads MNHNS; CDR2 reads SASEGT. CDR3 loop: CASTASGGPLERYY.

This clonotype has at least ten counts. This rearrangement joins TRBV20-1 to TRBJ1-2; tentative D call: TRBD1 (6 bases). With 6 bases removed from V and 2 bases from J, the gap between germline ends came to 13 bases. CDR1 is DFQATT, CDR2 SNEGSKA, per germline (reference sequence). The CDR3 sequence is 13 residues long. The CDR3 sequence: CSAEHRANYGYTF. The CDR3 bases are TGCAGTGCCGAACACAGGGCCAACTATGGCTACACCTTC.

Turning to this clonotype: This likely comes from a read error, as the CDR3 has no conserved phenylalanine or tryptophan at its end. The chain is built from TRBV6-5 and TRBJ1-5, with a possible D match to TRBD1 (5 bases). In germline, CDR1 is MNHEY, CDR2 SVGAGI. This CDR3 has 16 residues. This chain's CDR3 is CASNPTRGPLNQPQHS. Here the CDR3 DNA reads TGTGCCAGCAACCCAACGCGGGGACCCCTCAATCAGCCTCAGCATTCT.

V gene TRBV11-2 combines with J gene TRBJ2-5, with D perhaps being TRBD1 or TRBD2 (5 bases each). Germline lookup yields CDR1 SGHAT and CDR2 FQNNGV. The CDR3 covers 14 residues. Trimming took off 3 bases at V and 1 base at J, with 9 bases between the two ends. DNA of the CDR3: TGTGCCAGCAGCTTCGGGGCTTCCCAAGAGACCCAGTACTTC. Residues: CASSFGASQETQYF.

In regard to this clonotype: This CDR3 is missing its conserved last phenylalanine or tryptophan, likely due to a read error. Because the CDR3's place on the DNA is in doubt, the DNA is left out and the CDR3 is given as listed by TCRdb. The CDR3 loop is CASSLVSDSYEEYL. The chain has TRBV11-2 and TRBJ2-7. The CDR3 region is 14 residues in length, termini included. Germline V CDR1 and CDR2: SGHAT, FQNNGV.

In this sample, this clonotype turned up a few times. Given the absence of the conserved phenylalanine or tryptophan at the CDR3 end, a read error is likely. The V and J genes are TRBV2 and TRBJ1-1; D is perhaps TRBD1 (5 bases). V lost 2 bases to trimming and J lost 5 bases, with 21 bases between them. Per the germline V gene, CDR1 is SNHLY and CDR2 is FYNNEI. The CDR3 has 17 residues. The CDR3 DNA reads TGTGCCAGCAGTGAACTGCTCTTAGGGGCTATTTTAACTGAAGCTTTCATT. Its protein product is CASSELLLGAILTEAFI.

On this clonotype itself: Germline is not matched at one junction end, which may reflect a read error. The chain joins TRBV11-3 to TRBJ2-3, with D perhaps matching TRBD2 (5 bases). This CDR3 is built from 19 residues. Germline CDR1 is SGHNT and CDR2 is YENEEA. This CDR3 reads CASNLGSPWTPRSTDTEYF. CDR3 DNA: TGTGCCAGCAACTTAGGTTCTCCTTGGACTCCAAGGTCCACAGATACGGAGTATTTT.

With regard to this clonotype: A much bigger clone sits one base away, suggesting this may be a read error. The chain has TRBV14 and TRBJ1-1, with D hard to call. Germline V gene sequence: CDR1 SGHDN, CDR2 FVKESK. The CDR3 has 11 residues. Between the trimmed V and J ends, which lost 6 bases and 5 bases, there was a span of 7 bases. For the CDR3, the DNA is TGTGCCAGCAGGAGGGAAACTGAAGCTTTCTTT. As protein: CASRRETEAFF.

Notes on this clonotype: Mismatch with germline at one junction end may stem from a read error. The CDR3 region is CVSSSFLRAATYNEQFF. The CDR3 DNA sequence: TGTGTCAGCAGCTCTTTCCTGAGAGCGGCTACCTACAATGAACAGTTCTTC. This chain links TRBV11-2 with TRBJ2-1; D is perhaps TRBD2 (5 bases). The CDR3 is 17 amino acids. Per germline, CDR1 SGHAT and CDR2 FQNNGV.

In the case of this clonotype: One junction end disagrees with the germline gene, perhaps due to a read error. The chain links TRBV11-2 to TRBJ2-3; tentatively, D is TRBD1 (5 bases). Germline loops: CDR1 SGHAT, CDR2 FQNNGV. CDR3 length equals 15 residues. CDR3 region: CANSPLSGCTDAQYF. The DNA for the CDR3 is TGTGCCAACAGCCCGCTCTCAGGGTGCACGGATGCGCAGTATTTT.

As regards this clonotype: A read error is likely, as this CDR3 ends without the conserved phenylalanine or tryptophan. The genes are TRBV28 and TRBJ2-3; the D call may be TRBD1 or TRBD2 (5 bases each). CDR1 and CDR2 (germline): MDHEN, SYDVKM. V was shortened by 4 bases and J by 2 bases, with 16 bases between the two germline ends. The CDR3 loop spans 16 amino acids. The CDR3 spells CASSYLPGRSTDTQYS. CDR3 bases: TGTGCCAGCAGTTACCTGCCGGGACGATCCACAGATACGCAGTATTCT.

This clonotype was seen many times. The CDR3 loop reads CSASPGTGGGNQPQHF. For the CDR3, the DNA is TGCAGTGCTTCTCCTGGGACAGGGGGCGGCAATCAGCCCCAGCATTTT. The chain couples TRBV20-1 to TRBJ1-5, with 12 nucleotides matching TRBD1. The CDR3 sequence is 16 residues long. Trimming at V came to 5 bases and at J to 2 bases, leaving 7 bases not matched to a gene. The V gene's germline CDR1 is DFQATT and CDR2 SNEGSKA (reference sequence).

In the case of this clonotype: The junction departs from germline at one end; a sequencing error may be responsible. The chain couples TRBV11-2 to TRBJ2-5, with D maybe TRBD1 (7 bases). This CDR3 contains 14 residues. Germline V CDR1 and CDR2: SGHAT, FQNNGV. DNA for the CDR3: TGTGTCAGCAGCTTCAGGGGGGTGGGGGAGACCCAGTACTTC. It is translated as CVSSFRGVGETQYF.

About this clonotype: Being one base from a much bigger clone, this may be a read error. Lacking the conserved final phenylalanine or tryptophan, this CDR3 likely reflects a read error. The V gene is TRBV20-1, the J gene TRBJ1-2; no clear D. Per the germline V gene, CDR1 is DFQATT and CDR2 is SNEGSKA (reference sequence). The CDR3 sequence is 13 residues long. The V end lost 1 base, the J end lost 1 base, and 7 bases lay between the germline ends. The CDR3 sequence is CSARADFNYGYTI. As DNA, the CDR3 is TGCAGTGCTAGAGCGGATTTTAACTATGGCTACACCATC.

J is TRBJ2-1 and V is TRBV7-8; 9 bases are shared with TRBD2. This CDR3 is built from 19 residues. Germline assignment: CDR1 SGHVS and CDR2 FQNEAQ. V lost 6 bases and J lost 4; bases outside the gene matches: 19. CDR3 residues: CASRLSGLALDLAYNEQFF. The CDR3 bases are TGTGCCAGCAGATTATCTGGACTAGCGCTTGACCTTGCTTACAATGAGCAGTTCTTC. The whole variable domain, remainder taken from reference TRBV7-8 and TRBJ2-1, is GAGVSQSPRYKVAKRGQDVALRCDPISGHVSLFWYQQALGQGPEFLTYFQNEAQLDKSGLPSDRFFAERPEGSVSTLKIQRTQQEDSAVYLCASRLSGLALDLAYNEQFFGPGTRLTVL.

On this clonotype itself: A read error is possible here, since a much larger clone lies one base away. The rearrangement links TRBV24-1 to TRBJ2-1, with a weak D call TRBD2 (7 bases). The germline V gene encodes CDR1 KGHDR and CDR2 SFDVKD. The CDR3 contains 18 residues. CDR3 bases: TGTGCCACCTGTGATTTTTCTTGGAGGGGGGGCTCCTACAATGAGCAGTTCTTC. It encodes CATCDFSWRGGSYNEQFF.

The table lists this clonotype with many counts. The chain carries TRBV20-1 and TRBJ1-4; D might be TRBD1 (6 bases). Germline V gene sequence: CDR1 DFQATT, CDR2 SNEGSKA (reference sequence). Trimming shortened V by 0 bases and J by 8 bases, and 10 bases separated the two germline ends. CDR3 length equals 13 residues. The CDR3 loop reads CSAREGAEEKLFF. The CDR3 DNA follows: TGCAGTGCTAGAGAGGGGGCAGAGGAAAAACTGTTTTTT.

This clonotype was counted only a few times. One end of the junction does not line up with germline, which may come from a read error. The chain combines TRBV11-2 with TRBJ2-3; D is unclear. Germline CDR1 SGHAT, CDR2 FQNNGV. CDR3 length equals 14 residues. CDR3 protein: CANSPLSAADTQYF. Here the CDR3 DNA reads TGTGCCAACAGCCCTCTAAGCGCGGCAGATACGCAATACTTT.

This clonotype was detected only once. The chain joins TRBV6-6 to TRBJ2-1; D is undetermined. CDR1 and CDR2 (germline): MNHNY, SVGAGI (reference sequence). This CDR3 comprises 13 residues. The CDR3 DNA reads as TGTGTCACCCTAGTCCTCTCCTACAATGAGCAGTTCTTC. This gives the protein CVTLVLSYNEQFF.

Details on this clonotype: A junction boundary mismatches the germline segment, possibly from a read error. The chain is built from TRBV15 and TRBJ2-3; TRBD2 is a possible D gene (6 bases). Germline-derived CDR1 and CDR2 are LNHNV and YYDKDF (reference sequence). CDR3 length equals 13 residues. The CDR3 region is CATSPGDTDRQYF. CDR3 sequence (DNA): TGTGCCACTAGCCCGGGAGACACAGATAGGCAGTATTTT.

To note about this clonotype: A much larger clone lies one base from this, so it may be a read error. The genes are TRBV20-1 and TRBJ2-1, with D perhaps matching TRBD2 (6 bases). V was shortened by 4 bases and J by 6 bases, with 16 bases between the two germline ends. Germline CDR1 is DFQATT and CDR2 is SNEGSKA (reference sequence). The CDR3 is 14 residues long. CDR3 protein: CSAMAIGRGNEQFF. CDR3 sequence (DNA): TGCAGTGCTATGGCTATCGGGAGAGGCAATGAGCAGTTCTTC.

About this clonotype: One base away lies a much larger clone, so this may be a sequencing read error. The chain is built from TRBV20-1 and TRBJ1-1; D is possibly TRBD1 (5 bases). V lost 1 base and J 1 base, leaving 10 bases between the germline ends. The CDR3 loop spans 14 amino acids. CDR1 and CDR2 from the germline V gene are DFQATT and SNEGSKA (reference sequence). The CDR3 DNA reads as TGCAGTGCTAGAGTAATGGGGGAGAACACTGAAGCTTTCTTT. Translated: CSARVMGENTEAFF.

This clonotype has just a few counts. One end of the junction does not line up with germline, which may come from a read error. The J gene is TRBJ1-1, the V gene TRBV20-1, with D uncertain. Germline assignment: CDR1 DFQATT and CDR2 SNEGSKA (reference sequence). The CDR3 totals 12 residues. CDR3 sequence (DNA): TGCAGTGCCACCGAGCGGGGTTCTGAAGCTGTCTTT. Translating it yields CSATERGSEAVF.

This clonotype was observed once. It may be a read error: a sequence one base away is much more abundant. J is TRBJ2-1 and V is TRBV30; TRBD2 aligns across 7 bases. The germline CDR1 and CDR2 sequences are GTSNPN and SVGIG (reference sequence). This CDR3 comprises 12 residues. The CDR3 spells CAWSGTTNEHFF. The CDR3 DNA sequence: TGTGCCTGGAGCGGGACTACGAATGAGCACTTCTTC.

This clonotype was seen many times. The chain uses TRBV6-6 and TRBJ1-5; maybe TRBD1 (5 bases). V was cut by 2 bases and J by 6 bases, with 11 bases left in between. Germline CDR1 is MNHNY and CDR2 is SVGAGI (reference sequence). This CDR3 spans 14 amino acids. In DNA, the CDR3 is TGTGCCAGCAGTTACCGGGACCCAAGTCAGCCCCAGCATTTT. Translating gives CASSYRDPSQPQHF.